This T cell receptor (beta chain) originates from a study of metastatic and nonmetastatic thyroid tumors. In the study overall: Both malignant and benign thyroid patients supplied peripheral blood and tumor or nodule tissue samples, across which the repertoires of these patients were then compared. Study findings and constraints: Relative to benign nodules, malignant thyroid tumors were reportedly characterized by significantly elevated TCR beta diversity in blood and tumor.

Treatment of any kind had been given to no patient before thyroid surgery. Notes on this clone: What it recognizes is unknown.

The germline gives CDR1 SGHAT, CDR2 FQNNGV. This CDR3 spans 16 amino acids. Germline trimming cut 5 bases from V and 2 bases from J; bases unmatched to any gene: 5. From the PCR reads, TCRdb re-called clones with MiXCR. The table shows roughly 22,000 clones, with less than 40% occurring only once. The J gene is TRBJ2-3, the V gene TRBV11-2; 12 bases match TRBD2. This TCR was recovered from a male donor with papillary thyroid cancer or a benign thyroid nodule (not recorded which). Some clones in this sample may be carry-over from other donors' samples. Sample: blood. Here the CDR3 DNA reads TGTGCCAGCAGCGCAAGGACTAGCGGGGCCACAGATACGCAGTATTTT. The encoded protein is CASSARTSGATDTQYF.